The 20 T cell receptor beta chains given below trace back to one sample, sequenced in a study of T cells in narcolepsy. Clones were sequenced by immunoSEQ multiplex PCR, and TCRdb holds only the in-frame ones, with some missing. The profile shows roughly 18,000 clones, around 86% of them singletons. Sequencing was done on a sample of memory (CD45RA-) CD4+ T cells from blood. Every receptor here comes from a human donor in good health.

The rearrangement joins TRBV27 to TRBJ1-2; 9 bases fit TRBD1. CDR3 length: 16 residues. With 0 bases clipped from V and 7 bases from J, the junction kept 9 bases outside the gene matches. Germline V gene sequence: CDR1 MNHEY, CDR2 SMNVEV (reference sequence). The CDR3 DNA reads TGTGCCAGCAGTTTATCCATTAAGAGACAGGGGGGTGGCTACACCTTC. This sequence encodes CASSLSIKRQGGGYTF.

The rearrangement links TRBV30 to TRBJ1-3; D unclear. This CDR3 has 12 residues. V lost 5 bases and J lost 0, with 5 bases in between. Germline loops: CDR1 GTSNPN, CDR2 SVGIG (reference sequence). Written as DNA, the CDR3 is TGTGCCTGGGGTTTCTCTGGAAACACCATATATTTT. It is translated as CAWGFSGNTIYF. Complete variable domain (other parts from reference TRBV30 and TRBJ1-3): SQTIHQWPATLVQPVGSPLSLECTVEGTSNPNLYWYRQAAGRGLQLLFYSVGIGQISSEVPQNLSASRPQDRQFILSSKKLLLSDSGFYLCAWGFSGNTIYFGEGSWLTVV.

V usage is TRBV27 and J usage is TRBJ2-5; 7 nucleotides line up with TRBD1. TRBJ2-7 matches the DNA end more closely, so the J call is doubtful. The CDR3 length is 14 residues. Per germline, CDR1 MNHEY and CDR2 SMNVEV (reference sequence). CDR3 protein: CASKGTVISYEQYF. The CDR3 nucleotides are TGTGCCAGCAAGGGGACAGTTATCTCCTACGAGCAGTACTTC.

In regard to this clone: Mismatch with germline at one junction end may stem from a read error. The V gene is TRBV19, the J gene TRBJ2-6, with D possibly matching TRBD1 (5 bases). Per the germline V gene, CDR1 is LNHDA and CDR2 is SQIVND (reference sequence). The CDR3 covers 18 residues. CDR3 loop: CASSRNRTNHKSGQRPDF. In nucleotides, the CDR3 is TGTGCCAGTAGTAGAAACAGGACAAATCACAAGTCGGGCCAACGTCCTGACTTC.

The gene calls are TRBV19 and TRBJ1-5; D not resolved. Per the germline V gene, CDR1 is LNHDA and CDR2 is SQIVND (reference sequence). CDR3 length: 14 residues. V was trimmed by 3 bases and J by 2 bases, leaving 8 bases between them. CDR3 sequence: CASSIFHRNQPQHF. The CDR3 DNA follows: TGTGCCAGTAGTATTTTCCATCGCAATCAGCCCCAGCATTTT.

The CDR3 sequence is CAWKHGVHQYF. In DNA, the CDR3 is TGTGCCTGGAAACACGGGGTCCACCAGTACTTC. The chain uses TRBV30 and TRBJ2-5, with D maybe TRBD2 (5 bases). Germline V gene lookup returns CDR1 GTSNPN and CDR2 SVGIG (reference sequence). The CDR3 totals 11 residues. V was trimmed by 4 bases and J by 10 bases, leaving 13 bases between them.

This chain uses TRBV7-2 with TRBJ1-6, with D hard to call. The CDR3 is made up of 17 amino acids. The germline V and J ends were trimmed by 5 bases and 5 bases, with 19 bases remaining between them. Germline V gene lookup returns CDR1 SGHTA and CDR2 FQGNSA. The CDR3 bases are TGTGCCAGCAGCCTCCAAAGTTGGGCAACCAATAATTCACCCCTCCACTTT. It encodes CASSLQSWATNNSPLHF.

The chain is built from TRBV7-9 and TRBJ2-1; TRBD2 matches 8 bases. Trimming cost V 5 bases and J 0 bases; bases outside gene matches: 15. This CDR3 contains 19 residues. Germline V gene lookup returns CDR1 SEHNR and CDR2 FQNEAQ (reference sequence). CDR3 sequence: CASSPSPAGGRSSYNEQFF. The CDR3 region has the DNA TGTGCCAGCAGCCCCTCCCCGGCGGGGGGCCGTAGCTCCTACAATGAGCAGTTCTTC.

This sequence joins TRBV6-6 and TRBJ1-3; tentatively, D is TRBD1 (5 bases). The CDR3 is 15 amino acids. V was shortened by 0 bases and J by 4 bases, with 10 bases between the two germline ends. CDR1 is MNHNY, CDR2 SVGAGI, per germline (reference sequence). In nucleotides, the CDR3 is TGTGCCAGCAGTTACTCACGGGGGAGGGGAAACACCATATATTTT. It yields the protein CASSYSRGRGNTIYF.

The gene calls are TRBV7-2 and TRBJ2-7; D is possibly TRBD1 (5 bases). The CDR3 extends over 14 amino acids. Trimming pared 5 bases from V and 3 bases from J, leaving 14 bases between. The germline gives CDR1 SGHTA, CDR2 FQGNSA. CDR3 DNA: TGTGCCAGCAGCCCATCGACAGTTGACTACGAGCAGTACTTC. Translated: CASSPSTVDYEQYF.

This chain uses TRBV6-5 with TRBJ1-1, with D possibly matching TRBD1 (5 bases). This CDR3 has 13 amino acids. With 7 bases removed from V and 3 bases from J, the gap between germline ends came to 12 bases. The germline V gene encodes CDR1 MNHEY and CDR2 SVGAGI. CDR3 sequence reads: CASKGRADTEAFF. CDR3 bases: TGTGCCAGCAAGGGCAGGGCGGACACTGAAGCTTTCTTT.

The chain combines TRBV30 with TRBJ1-5; maybe TRBD1 (5 bases). V shed 5 bases and J shed 7 bases, with 24 bases lying between them. In germline, CDR1 is GTSNPN, CDR2 SVGIG (reference sequence). The CDR3 covers 16 residues. The DNA of the CDR3 is TGTGCCTGGGACAGTGGAAGCAGGACCGTGCTGCAGCCCCAGCATTTT. Amino acids: CAWDSGSRTVLQPQHF. Full variable domain (outside the CDR3, taken from reference TRBV30 and TRBJ1-5): SQTIHQWPATLVQPVGSPLSLECTVEGTSNPNLYWYRQAAGRGLQLLFYSVGIGQISSEVPQNLSASRPQDRQFILSSKKLLLSDSGFYLCAWDSGSRTVLQPQHFGDGTRLSIL.

The chain links TRBV19 to TRBJ1-2; 9 bases match TRBD1. Unmatched junction bases numbered 4, after V lost 2 bases and J lost 3 bases. Germline V gives CDR1 LNHDA, CDR2 SQIVND (reference sequence). This CDR3 region has 15 residues. In DNA, the CDR3 is TGTGCCAGTAGTATAAACAGGGGGCGCGACTATGGCTACACCTTC. It specifies CASSINRGRDYGYTF.

The chain is built from TRBV7-2 and TRBJ2-1; 11 nucleotides align to TRBD2. Trimming cost V 4 bases and J 9 bases; bases outside gene matches: 8. Germline assignment: CDR1 SGHTA and CDR2 FQGNSA. The length of the CDR3 is 15 residues. CDR3 nucleotide sequence: TGTGCCAGCAGCTCAGTGGGACTAGCGGATACTGAGCAGTTCTTC. The encoded protein is CASSSVGLADTEQFF.

V gene TRBV19 combines with J gene TRBJ1-2; 7 positions agree with TRBD1. The V gene's germline CDR1 is LNHDA and CDR2 SQIVND (reference sequence). The CDR3 has 14 residues. The junction had 4 bases not matched to a gene; V was cut back by 4 bases and J by 2 bases. CDR3 coding DNA: TGTGCCAGTAGTACTACAGGGGTAAACTATGGCTACACCTTC. Translated: CASSTTGVNYGYTF.

The chain couples TRBV2 to TRBJ1-1, with D possibly TRBD1 on 6 matching bases. This CDR3 spans 13 amino acids. The germline gives CDR1 SNHLY, CDR2 FYNNEI. V was clipped by 5 bases and J by 8 bases, with 15 bases between them. Here the CDR3 DNA reads TGTGCCAGCAGTCCTTCAGGGGTGTCAGAAGCTTTCTTT. Amino acid sequence: CASSPSGVSEAFF.

V gene TRBV6-5 combines with J gene TRBJ2-7; TRBD2 might be the D (5 bases). Trimming cost V 6 bases and J 0 bases, with 9 bases left between them. The CDR3 has 13 amino acids. The V gene's germline CDR1 is MNHEY and CDR2 SVGAGI. The CDR3 sequence: CASSLGDSYEQYF. CDR3 nucleotides: TGTGCCAGCAGCCTCGGGGACTCCTACGAGCAGTACTTC.

The CDR3 bases are TGTGCCAGCAGTCGACTCCCGGGACAGTCCTACGAGCAGTACTTC. It yields the protein CASSRLPGQSYEQYF. The chain joins TRBV27 to TRBJ2-7; 7 bases match TRBD1. The junction had 8 bases not matched to a gene; V was cut back by 5 bases and J by 1 base. The CDR3 spans 15 residues. CDR1 and CDR2 from the germline V gene are MNHEY and SMNVEV (reference sequence).

The chain employs TRBV15 and TRBJ2-3, with a weak D call TRBD2 (5 bases). Germline-derived CDR1 and CDR2 are LNHNV and YYDKDF (reference sequence). This CDR3 comprises 13 residues. V shed 7 bases and J shed 6 bases, with 14 bases lying between them. DNA of the CDR3: TGTGCCACCACCGTTACACCGGGGGATACGCAGTATTTT. Amino acids: CATTVTPGDTQYF.

The chain has TRBV6-1 and TRBJ2-7, with D possibly being TRBD1 (5 bases). The CDR3 spans 18 residues. Germline V lookup: CDR1 MNHNS, CDR2 SASEGT. V shed 2 bases and J shed 5 bases, with 25 bases lying between them. The CDR3 sequence: CASSEPRTGVLRVHEQYF. CDR3 coding DNA: TGTGCCAGCAGTGAACCGCGCACAGGAGTACTACGCGTCCACGAGCAGTACTTC.